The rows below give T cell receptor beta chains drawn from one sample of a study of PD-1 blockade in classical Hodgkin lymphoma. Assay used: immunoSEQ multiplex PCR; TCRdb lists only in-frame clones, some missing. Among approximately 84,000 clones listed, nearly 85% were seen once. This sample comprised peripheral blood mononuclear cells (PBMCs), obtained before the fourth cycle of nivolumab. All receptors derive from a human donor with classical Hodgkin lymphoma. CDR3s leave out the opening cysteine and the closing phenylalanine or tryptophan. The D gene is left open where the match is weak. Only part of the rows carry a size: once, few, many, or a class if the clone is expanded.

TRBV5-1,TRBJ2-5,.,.,ASSSTALQETQY
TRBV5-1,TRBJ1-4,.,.,ASSSSGNEKLF
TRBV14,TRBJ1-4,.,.,ASSQGVARDEKLF
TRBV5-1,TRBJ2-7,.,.,ASSSDPAIGVYEQY
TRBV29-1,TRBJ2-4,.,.,SVEGVAKNIQY
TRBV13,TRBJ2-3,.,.,ASSLGPGTHTDTQY
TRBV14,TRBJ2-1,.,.,ASSQEWSGATYRDGEQF
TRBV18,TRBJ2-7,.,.,ASSPPHRDEQY
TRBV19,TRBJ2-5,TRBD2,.,ASSIGRAGTSARETQY
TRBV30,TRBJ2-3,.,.,AWSVSWRDTQY
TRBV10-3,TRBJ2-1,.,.,AISDASVNEQF
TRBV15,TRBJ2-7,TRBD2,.,ATSRGGLAGRYEQY
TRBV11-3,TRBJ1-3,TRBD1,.,ASSHRGELGNTIY
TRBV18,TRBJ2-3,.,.,ASSPPEGTDTQY
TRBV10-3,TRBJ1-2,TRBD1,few,AIGQGAFGGYT
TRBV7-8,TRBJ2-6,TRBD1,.,ASSLTGTGSGANVLT
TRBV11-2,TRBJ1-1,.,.,ASSLERRAEAF
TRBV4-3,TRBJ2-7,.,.,ASSQEWGRWEQY
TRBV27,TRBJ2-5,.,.,ASSLLGALGQETQY
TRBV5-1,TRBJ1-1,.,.,ASSSAPDTEAF
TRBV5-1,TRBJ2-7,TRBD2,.,ASSSSGIPYEQY
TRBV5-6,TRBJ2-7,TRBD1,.,ASSLVQGAFQY
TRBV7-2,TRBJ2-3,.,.,ASSFGVSELDTQY
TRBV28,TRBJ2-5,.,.,ASSPAGVTFEETQY
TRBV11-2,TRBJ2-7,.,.,ASSPRPYEQY
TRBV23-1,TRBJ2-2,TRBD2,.,ASSQEERGHANTGELF
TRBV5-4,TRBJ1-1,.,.,ASSLIDGEAF
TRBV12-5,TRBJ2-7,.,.,ASGTLGSREQY
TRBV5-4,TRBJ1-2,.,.,ASRDPDLNYGYT
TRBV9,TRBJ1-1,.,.,ASSVQEHTEAF
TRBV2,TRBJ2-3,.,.,ASSEALLGTDTQY